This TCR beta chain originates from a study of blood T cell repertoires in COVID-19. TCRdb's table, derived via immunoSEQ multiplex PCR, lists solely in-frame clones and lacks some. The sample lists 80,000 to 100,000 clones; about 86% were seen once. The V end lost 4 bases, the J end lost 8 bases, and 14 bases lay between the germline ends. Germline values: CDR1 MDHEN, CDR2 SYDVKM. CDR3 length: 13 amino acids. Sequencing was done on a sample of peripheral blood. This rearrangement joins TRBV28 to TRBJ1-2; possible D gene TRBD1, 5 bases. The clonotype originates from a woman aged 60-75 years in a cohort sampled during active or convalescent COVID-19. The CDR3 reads CASSSPRDLGYTF. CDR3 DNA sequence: TGTGCCAGCAGTTCGCCCCGGGACTTGGGCTACACCTTC.